This T cell receptor beta chain was observed in a study of post-analysis software for immune sequencing data. cDNA libraries of TCR beta carried unique molecular identifiers. TCRdb reprocessed the PCR reads with MiXCR, giving one entry per CDR3 protein. The table shows a few hundred thousand distinct CDR3 sequences, with less than 35% occurring only once. Remarks on this clonotype: Its antigen remains unidentified.

The V and J ends lost 5 bases and 5 bases, in that order; junction bases with no gene match: 8. The CDR3 length is 14 residues. CDR1 is SGHTA and CDR2 is FQGNSA in the germline V gene. Whole-study results and caveats: Patients carried 4 or 5 TRBV segments more frequently than controls did, and TRBV5-6, TRBV5-1 and TRBV20-1 were among them.

This sequence was found in a girl aged 5 to 17 with multiple sclerosis. The chain carries TRBV7-2 and TRBJ2-5, with 7 bases that match TRBD1. The sequenced sample was blood. In DNA, the CDR3 is TGTGCCAGCAGCAACAGACAGGGAAGGGAGACCCAGTACTTC. Its protein is CASSNRQGRETQYF.